The subject of this entry is one T cell receptor beta chain. Its recognized antigen is unknown. Per-base qualities were not stored, and no clone one base away is much larger. The source of the sample is a study of blood T cell repertoires in COVID-19 (dated by TCRdb to the early 2020s). Broadly, across the study: The collaborator samples originated in the United States, Italy and Spain and spanned the acute and convalescent phases of COVID-19. The prospective study material was composed of cDNA or gDNA derived from T cells, B-cell-depleted T cells, or PBMCs. The repertoires were made available in a free public database intended to serve as a resource for research on the immune response to SARS-CoV-2. Where available, HLA class I and class II types were taken from metadata supplied by the sample provider and were not determined by assay-based typing. Samples came from the ongoing ImmuneRACE study (first 160 participants) plus 1,254 subjects from 6 global collaborators. Sample metadata almost always included a de-identified subject ID, COVID-19 status, age in years and sex. The dataset comprised deeply sampled blood TCRbeta repertoires from subjects exposed to, actively infected with, or recovered from COVID-19.

Results the study describes overall, beyond this receptor: How much clinical and demographic metadata was included differed by source and by participant, and the metadata was provided uncurated.

TCRbeta CDR3 regions were amplified from genomic DNA by means of the immunoSEQ Assay, a bias-controlled multiplex PCR. In the paper's pipeline: Within the assay, amplification of reference gene primers was used to estimate how many nucleated cells each sample contained. To quantify the absolute abundance of each unique TCRbeta CDR3 rearrangement, sequence reads were collapsed and filtered. For each sample, productive Simpson clonality was calculated by taking the square root of Simpson's diversity index across productive rearrangements. TCRdb retrieved this table from immuneACCESS and kept in-frame rearrangements only. Not all clones are present; in checked studies, unresolved V genes account for under half, and no reason is known for the remainder. The DNA was the basis for D and trimming; V, J and clone size are from that table. This sample is represented by roughly 290,000 clones; around four fifths of them were singletons. Of the sample, around 4.1% falls within the top ten clones.

Each collaborating institution followed its own protocols to collect whole blood in K2EDTA tubes. For TCRbeta analysis, collaborators shipped samples as frozen whole blood, isolated PBMCs, or DNA extracted from either of those sample types. The sample consisted of peripheral blood. The receptor comes from a woman aged 45-59 years with active or convalescent COVID-19.

DNA sequence: TGTGCCAGCAGCCATTCCCCAGGACAGGGGTCGGTGAGCAATCAGCCCCAGCATTTT. This gives the protein CASSHSPGQGSVSNQPQHF. The V and J genes are TRBV28 and TRBJ1-5; TRBD1 agrees with 9 junctional bases. CDR1 and CDR2 were assigned from the germline V gene as MDHEN and SYDVKM. Counted from cysteine to phenylalanine, this CDR3 has 19 amino acids. Only the CDR3 DNA is retained, 57 bases long and in frame from the first base. V and J are trimmed by 6 bases and 1 base, and the gene matches miss 16 bases of the junction.